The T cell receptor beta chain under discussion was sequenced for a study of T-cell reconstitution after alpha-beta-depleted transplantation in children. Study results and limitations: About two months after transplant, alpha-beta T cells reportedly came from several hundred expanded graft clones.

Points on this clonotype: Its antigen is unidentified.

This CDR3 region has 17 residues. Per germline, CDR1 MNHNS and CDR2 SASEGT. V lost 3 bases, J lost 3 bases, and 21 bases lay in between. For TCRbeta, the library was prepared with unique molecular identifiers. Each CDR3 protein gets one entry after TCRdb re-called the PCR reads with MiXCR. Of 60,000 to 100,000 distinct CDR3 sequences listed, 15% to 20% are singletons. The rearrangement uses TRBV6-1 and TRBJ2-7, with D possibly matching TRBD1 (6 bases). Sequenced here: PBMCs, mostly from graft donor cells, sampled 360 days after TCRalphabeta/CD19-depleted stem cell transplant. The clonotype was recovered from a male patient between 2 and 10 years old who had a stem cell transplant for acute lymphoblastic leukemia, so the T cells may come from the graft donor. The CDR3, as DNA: TGTGCCAGCAGTGATCCCTATAAAGGACAGTTGGGCTACGAGCAGTACTTC. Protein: CASSDPYKGQLGYEQYF.